The 13 T cell receptor beta chains reported below all come from one sample, sequenced in a study of cytomegalovirus exposure and HLA in healthy donors. Primers: 60 Vbeta forward and 13 Jbeta reverse. Data came from immunoSEQ multiplex PCR; TCRdb stores just in-frame clones and leaves some out. The repertoire holds some 80,000 clones, 75% to 80% seen once, with roughly 3.5% in the top ten. The sample consisted of PBMCs. The source is a middle-aged man in good health and CMV-seronegative.

This clone was found once. The chain recombines TRBV5-4 with TRBJ1-4; TRBD1 aligns across 7 bases. The V gene's germline CDR1 is SGHNT and CDR2 YYREEE (reference sequence). This CDR3 comprises 14 residues. V was pared by 2 bases and J by 5 bases, with 3 bases of the junction left unmatched. The CDR3 nucleotides are TGTGCCAGCAGCTTAACAGGGGCGAATGAAAAACTGTTTTTT. Protein sequence: CASSLTGANEKLFF. Supplemented by reference TRBV5-4 and TRBJ1-4, the full variable domain reads ETGVTQSPTHLIKTRGQQVTLRCSSQSGHNTVSWYQQALGQGPQFIFQYYREEENGRGNFPPRFSGLQFPNYSSELNVNALELDDSALYLCASSLTGANEKLFFGSGTQLSVL.

This clone has just a few counts. This chain joins TRBV6-6 and TRBJ2-3, with D possibly TRBD1 on 5 matching bases. The length of the CDR3 is 12 residues. The V gene lost 10 bases and the J gene lost 9 bases, with 17 bases spanning the gap. In germline, CDR1 is MNHNY, CDR2 SVGAGI (reference sequence). This chain's CDR3 is CAIAPGAMTQYF. Here the CDR3 DNA reads TGTGCCATAGCCCCTGGGGCTATGACGCAGTATTTT.

V and J are TRBV19 and TRBJ2-7, with D tentatively TRBD1 (5 bases). CDR1 LNHDA and CDR2 SQIVND come from the germline V gene (reference sequence). The CDR3 length is 14 residues. V lost 3 bases and J 1 base, leaving 10 bases between the germline ends. This CDR3 reads CASSMYDRSYEQYF. CDR3 bases: TGTGCCAGTAGTATGTACGACAGATCCTACGAGCAGTACTTC.

The chain joins TRBV27 to TRBJ1-2, with 7 positions matching TRBD1. The V gene end was trimmed by 2 bases and the J gene end by 2 bases; junction bases not matched to a gene: 2. The CDR3 sequence is 14 residues long. Germline loops: CDR1 MNHEY, CDR2 SMNVEV (reference sequence). As DNA, the CDR3 is TGTGCCAGCAGTTTAAAGGGGGCGAACTATGGCTACACCTTC. This codes for CASSLKGANYGYTF.

The chain recombines TRBV5-6 with TRBJ2-6, with 12 bases matching TRBD1. Germline V lookup: CDR1 SGHDT, CDR2 YYEEEE. The ends lost 7 bases at V and 3 bases at J; junction bases unmatched: 11. This CDR3 comprises 18 residues. CDR3 amino acids: CASYSPGQGARGANVLTF. The CDR3 bases are TGTGCCAGCTATAGCCCGGGACAGGGGGCGCGTGGGGCCAACGTCCTGACTTTC.

The chain carries TRBV5-4 and TRBJ2-2; perhaps TRBD1 as D (6 bases). This CDR3 region has 17 residues. Deletions cut 6 bases from V and 2 bases from J, with 20 bases between. Germline CDR1 reads SGHNT; CDR2 reads YYREEE (reference sequence). The CDR3 loop reads CASTPTGSSLNTGELFF. The CDR3 DNA follows: TGTGCCAGCACCCCTACAGGGTCCAGCCTTAACACCGGGGAGCTGTTTTTT.

The gene calls are TRBV29-1 and TRBJ1-2; 7 bases match TRBD1. J was trimmed by 6 bases and V by 6 bases; bases with no gene match: 13. The length of the CDR3 is 14 residues. CDR1 is SQVTM, CDR2 ANQGSEA, per germline. The CDR3 bases are TGCAGCGTGAATGACAGGGTTAGCCCTCATGGCTACACCTTC. Amino acids: CSVNDRVSPHGYTF.

The chain couples TRBV6-5 to TRBJ1-1; D perhaps matches TRBD1 (5 bases). CDR1 and CDR2 from the germline V gene are MNHEY and SVGAGI. The CDR3 has 15 residues. V shed 4 bases and J shed 2 bases, with 14 bases lying between them. The CDR3 DNA sequence: TGTGCCAGCAGTTCTGGCGGCCAGGGAAACACTGAAGCTTTCTTT. This sequence encodes CASSSGGQGNTEAFF.

The rearrangement uses TRBV27 and TRBJ2-5; TRBD1 aligns across 10 bases. The DNA end favors TRBJ2-7, so the J call may be wrong. The germline V gene has CDR1 MNHEY and CDR2 SMNVEV (reference sequence). The CDR3 totals 15 residues. CDR3 residues: CASSRETGGNYEQYF. CDR3 bases: TGTGCCAGCAGCCGAGAGACAGGGGGCAATTACGAGCAGTACTTC.

The chain combines TRBV11-2 with TRBJ1-5; a possible D gene is TRBD1 (5 bases). The CDR3 has 13 residues. Trimming pared 3 bases from V and 5 bases from J, leaving 8 bases between. The germline gives CDR1 SGHAT, CDR2 FQNNGV. This CDR3 is CASSFGGDQPQHF. The DNA of the CDR3 is TGTGCCAGCAGCTTCGGGGGGGATCAGCCCCAGCATTTT.

This clone was counted a few times. The rearrangement uses TRBV5-1 and TRBJ2-3; 8 bases are a match to TRBD1. Germline V gives CDR1 SGHRS, CDR2 YFSETQ. This CDR3 region has 14 residues. V lost 0 bases, J lost 5 bases, and 2 bases stayed unmatched. CDR3: CASSLGGTGDTQYF. The CDR3 DNA is TGCGCCAGCAGCTTGGGTGGGACAGGAGATACGCAGTATTTT. The full variable domain, rest sourced from reference TRBV5-1 and TRBJ2-3, is KAGVTQTPRYLIKTRGQQVTLSCSPISGHRSVSWYQQTPGQGLQFLFEYFSETQRNKGNFPGRFSGRQFSNSRSEMNVSTLELGDSALYLCASSLGGTGDTQYFGPGTRLTVL.

The J gene is TRBJ1-6, the V gene TRBV27; a weak D match, TRBD1 (6 bases). This CDR3 contains 13 residues. The ends were cut back, 3 bases at V and 10 bases at J, with 10 bases in the middle. Germline assignment: CDR1 MNHEY and CDR2 SMNVEV (reference sequence). Here the CDR3 reads CASSFPGASPLHF. Written as DNA, the CDR3 is TGTGCCAGCAGTTTTCCAGGGGCATCACCCCTCCACTTT.

This chain links TRBV9 with TRBJ2-3, with D uncertain. Germline CDR1 SGDLS, CDR2 YYNGEE. The V end lost 4 bases, the J end lost 2 bases, and 11 bases lay between the germline ends. The CDR3 loop spans 14 amino acids. The CDR3, as DNA: TGTGCCAGCAGCTATTCAGGATCCACAGATACGCAGTATTTT. This translates into CASSYSGSTDTQYF.